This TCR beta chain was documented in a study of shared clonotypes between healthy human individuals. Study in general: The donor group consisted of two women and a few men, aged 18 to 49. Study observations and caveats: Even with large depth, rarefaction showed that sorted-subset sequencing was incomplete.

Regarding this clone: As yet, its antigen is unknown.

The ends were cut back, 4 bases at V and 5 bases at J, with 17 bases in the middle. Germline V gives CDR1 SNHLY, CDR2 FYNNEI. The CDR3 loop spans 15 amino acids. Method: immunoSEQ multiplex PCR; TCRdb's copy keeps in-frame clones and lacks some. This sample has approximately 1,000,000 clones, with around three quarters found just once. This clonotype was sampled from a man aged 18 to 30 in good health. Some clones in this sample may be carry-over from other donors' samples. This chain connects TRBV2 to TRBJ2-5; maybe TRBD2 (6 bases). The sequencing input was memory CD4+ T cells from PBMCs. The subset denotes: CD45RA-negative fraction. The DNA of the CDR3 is TGTGCCAGCAGTGGGGGCAGGAGGAGGGATGAGACCCAGTACTTC. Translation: CASSGGRRRDETQYF.